This is a list of T cell receptor beta chains from one sample in a study of blood T cell repertoires in COVID-19. TCRdb's table, derived via immunoSEQ multiplex PCR, lists solely in-frame clones and lacks some. The profile shows roughly 240,000 clones, around 87% of them singletons. The sequenced material came from peripheral blood. These receptors all stem from a young man with active or convalescent COVID-19. Both conserved end residues are part of each CDR3. Fields, in order: V gene, J gene, CDR3 protein.

V: TRBV19
J: TRBJ1-3
CDR3: CAASGTGALPHTIYF

V: TRBV7-5
J: TRBJ1-5
CDR3: CVRSIPGTGGICNQPQHF

V: TRBV5-5
J: TRBJ1-4
CDR3: CASSLIQGDEKLFF

V: TRBV2
J: TRBJ1-4
CDR3: CASADNRNEKLFF

V: TRBV30
J: TRBJ1-5
CDR3: CAWSVDSGFNQPQHF

V: TRBV7-9
J: TRBJ2-1
CDR3: CASSRGQGPYNEQFF

V: TRBV9
J: TRBJ1-1
CDR3: CASSPSGNRGAATEAFF

V: TRBV19
J: TRBJ1-5
CDR3: CASSPGGSGNQPQHF

V: TRBV30
J: TRBJ1-1
CDR3: CAWTIGRGTEAFF

V: TRBV12-3/TRBV12-4
J: TRBJ2-1
CDR3: CASRDTVQQFF

V: TRBV6-5
J: TRBJ2-7
CDR3: CASSYGQAGYEQYF

V: TRBV14
J: TRBJ2-3
CDR3: CASRGGRSTDTQYF

V: TRBV4-1
J: TRBJ2-4
CDR3: CASSQAQRGGFIQYF

V: TRBV6-1
J: TRBJ2-7
CDR3: CASSESLRQGLYF

V: TRBV25-1
J: TRBJ2-5
CDR3: CASSDGQVSQETQYF

V: TRBV5-4
J: TRBJ1-2
CDR3: CASSHGFGQASYYGYTF

V: TRBV7-2
J: TRBJ2-5
CDR3: CASSASRLAGAQTQYF

V: TRBV24-1
J: TRBJ2-7
CDR3: CATSDPGTGDEQYF

V: TRBV21-1
J: TRBJ2-1
CDR3: CASSNPFWANPRNEQFF

V: TRBV19
J: TRBJ1-3
CDR3: CASSIFAGATGNTIYF

V: TRBV10-1
J: TRBJ2-1
CDR3: CASSKSGGTYNEQFF

V: TRBV5-6
J: TRBJ1-6
CDR3: CASSLGPPGGMDSPLHF

V: TRBV5-1
J: TRBJ2-7
CDR3: CASSLSSSYEQYF